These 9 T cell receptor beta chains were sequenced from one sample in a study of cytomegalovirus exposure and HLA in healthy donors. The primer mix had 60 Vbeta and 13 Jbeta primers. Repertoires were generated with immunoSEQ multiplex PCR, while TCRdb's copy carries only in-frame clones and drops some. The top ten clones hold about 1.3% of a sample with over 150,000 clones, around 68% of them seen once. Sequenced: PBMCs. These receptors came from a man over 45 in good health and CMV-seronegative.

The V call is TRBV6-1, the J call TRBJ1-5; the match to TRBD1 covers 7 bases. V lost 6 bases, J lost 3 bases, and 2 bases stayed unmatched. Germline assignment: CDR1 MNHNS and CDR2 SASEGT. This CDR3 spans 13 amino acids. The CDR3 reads CASRTGNNQPQHF. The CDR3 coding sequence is TGTGCCAGCAGGACAGGGAACAATCAGCCCCAGCATTTT.

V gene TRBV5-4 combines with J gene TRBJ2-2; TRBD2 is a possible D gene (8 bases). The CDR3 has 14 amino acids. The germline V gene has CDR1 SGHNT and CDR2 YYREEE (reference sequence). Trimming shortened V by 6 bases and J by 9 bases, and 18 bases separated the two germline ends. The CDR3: CASTPGGGSWELFF. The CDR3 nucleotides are TGTGCCAGCACGCCGGGAGGGGGCTCCTGGGAGCTGTTTTTT. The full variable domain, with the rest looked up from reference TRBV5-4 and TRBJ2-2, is ETGVTQSPTHLIKTRGQQVTLRCSSQSGHNTVSWYQQALGQGPQFIFQYYREEENGRGNFPPRFSGLQFPNYSSELNVNALELDDSALYLCASTPGGGSWELFFGEGSRLTVL.

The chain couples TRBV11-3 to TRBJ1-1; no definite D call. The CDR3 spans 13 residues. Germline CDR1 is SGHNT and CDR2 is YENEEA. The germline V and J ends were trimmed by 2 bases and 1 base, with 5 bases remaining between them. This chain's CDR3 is CASSLQENTEAFF. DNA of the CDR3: TGTGCCAGCAGCTTACAGGAGAACACTGAAGCTTTCTTT. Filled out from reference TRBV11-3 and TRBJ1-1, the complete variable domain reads EAGVVQSPRYKIIEKKQPVAFWCNPISGHNTLYWYLQNLGQGPELLIRYENEEAVDDSQLPKDRFSAERLKGVDSTLKIQPAELGDSAVYLCASSLQENTEAFFGQGTRLTVV.

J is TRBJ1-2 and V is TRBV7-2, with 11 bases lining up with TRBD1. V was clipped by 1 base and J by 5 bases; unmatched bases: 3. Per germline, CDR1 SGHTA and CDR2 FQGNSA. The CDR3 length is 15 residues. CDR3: CASSLDGTGGYGYTF. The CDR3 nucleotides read TGTGCCAGCAGCTTAGATGGGACAGGGGGATATGGCTACACCTTC. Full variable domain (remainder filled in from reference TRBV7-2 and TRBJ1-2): GAGVSQSPSNKVTEKGKDVELRCDPISGHTALYWYRQSLGQGLEFLIYFQGNSAPDKSGLPSDRFSAERTGGSVSTLTIQRTQQEDSAVYLCASSLDGTGGYGYTFGSGTRLTVV.

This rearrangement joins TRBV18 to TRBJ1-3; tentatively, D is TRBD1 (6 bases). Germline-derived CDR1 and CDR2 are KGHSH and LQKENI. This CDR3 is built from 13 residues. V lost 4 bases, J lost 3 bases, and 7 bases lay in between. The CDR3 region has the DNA TGTGCCAGCTCACAGGACAGTGGAAACACCATATATTTT. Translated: CASSQDSGNTIYF.

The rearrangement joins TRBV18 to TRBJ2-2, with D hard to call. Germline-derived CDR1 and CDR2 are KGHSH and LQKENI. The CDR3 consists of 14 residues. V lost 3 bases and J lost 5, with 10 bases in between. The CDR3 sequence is CASSPGVRTGELFF. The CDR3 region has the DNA TGTGCCAGCTCACCGGGTGTCAGGACCGGGGAGCTGTTTTTT.

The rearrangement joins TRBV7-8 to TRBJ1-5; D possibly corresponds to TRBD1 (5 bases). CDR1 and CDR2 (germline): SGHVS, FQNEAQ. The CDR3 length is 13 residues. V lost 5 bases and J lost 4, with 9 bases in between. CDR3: CASSPTDNQPQHF. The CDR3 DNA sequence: TGTGCCAGCAGCCCGACAGATAATCAGCCCCAGCATTTT.

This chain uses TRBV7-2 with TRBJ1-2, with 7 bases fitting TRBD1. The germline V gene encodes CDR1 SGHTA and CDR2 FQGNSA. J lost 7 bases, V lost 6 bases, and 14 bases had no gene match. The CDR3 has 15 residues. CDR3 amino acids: CASRLSQGDPLGYTF. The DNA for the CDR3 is TGTGCCAGCAGACTTTCTCAGGGGGACCCCCTTGGCTACACCTTC.

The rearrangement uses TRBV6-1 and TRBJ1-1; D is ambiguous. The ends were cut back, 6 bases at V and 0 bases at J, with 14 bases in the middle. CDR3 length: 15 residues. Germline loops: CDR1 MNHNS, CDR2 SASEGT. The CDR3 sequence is CASSLGWSMNTEAFF. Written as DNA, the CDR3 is TGTGCCAGCAGCCTCGGGTGGAGTATGAACACTGAAGCTTTCTTT.